This is a list of T cell receptor beta chains from one sample in a study of T cell repertoires in ileal Crohn's disease. Libraries were prepared by immunoSEQ multiplex PCR; TCRdb keeps only in-frame clonotypes and omits some of them. The sample consists of roughly 15,000 clones, around 84% of them appearing once. Sequencing was carried out using ileal tissue. All receptors come from an adult with Crohn's disease. Each CDR3 is given with its conserved first and last residue. The order of the fields is CDR3 length, D gene, V gene, J gene, clone size, CDR3 protein, CDR3 DNA. The D gene is left open where the match is weak. Clone size is shown for a subset of rows, as once, few, many or a class of expanded clone.

CDR3 length: 16; D gene: TRBD1; V gene: TRBV10-1; J gene: TRBJ1-5; clone size: few; CDR3 protein: CASQNYRDRGREPQHF; CDR3 DNA: TGCGCCAGCCAAAACTACCGGGACAGGGGGCGAGAGCCCCAGCATTTT
CDR3 length: 14; D gene: .; V gene: TRBV7-9; J gene: TRBJ1-6; clone size: .; CDR3 protein: CASSLDSYNSPLHF; CDR3 DNA: TGTGCCAGCAGCTTGGACAGCTATAATTCACCCCTCCACTTT
CDR3 length: 14; D gene: .; V gene: TRBV14; J gene: TRBJ2-7; clone size: .; CDR3 protein: CASSQDLGLYEQYF; CDR3 DNA: TGTGCCAGCAGCCAAGATTTGGGGCTCTACGAGCAGTACTTC
CDR3 length: 16; D gene: .; V gene: TRBV4-3; J gene: TRBJ1-4; clone size: .; CDR3 protein: CASSQARGLVREKLFF; CDR3 DNA: TGCGCCAGCAGCCAAGCCCGGGGGTTGGTGAGGGAAAAACTGTTTTTT
CDR3 length: 16; D gene: .; V gene: TRBV4-2; J gene: TRBJ1-2; clone size: .; CDR3 protein: CASSQDRGRANYGYTF; CDR3 DNA: TGTGCCAGCAGCCAAGATCGTGGCAGGGCTAACTATGGCTACACCTTC
CDR3 length: 14; D gene: .; V gene: TRBV2; J gene: TRBJ2-2; clone size: .; CDR3 protein: CASAGTAEDGELFF; CDR3 DNA: TGTGCCAGCGCAGGGACTGCGGAGGACGGGGAGCTGTTTTTT
CDR3 length: 17; D gene: TRBD2; V gene: TRBV27; J gene: TRBJ2-3; clone size: .; CDR3 protein: CASSLSGLAYTHDTQYF; CDR3 DNA: TGTGCCAGCAGTTTATCCGGACTAGCGTACACACACGATACGCAGTATTTT
CDR3 length: 14; D gene: TRBD2; V gene: TRBV5-5; J gene: TRBJ2-7; clone size: .; CDR3 protein: CASSGTGGGYEQYF; CDR3 DNA: TGTGCCAGCAGCGGGACCGGGGGGGGCTACGAGCAGTACTTC
CDR3 length: 15; D gene: .; V gene: TRBV7-3; J gene: TRBJ1-2; clone size: .; CDR3 protein: CASSLVKTAHYGYTF; CDR3 DNA: TGTGCCAGCAGCTTAGTAAAGACAGCGCACTATGGCTACACCTTC
CDR3 length: 14; D gene: .; V gene: TRBV5-1; J gene: TRBJ1-3; clone size: .; CDR3 protein: CASSLKGGGNTIYF; CDR3 DNA: TGCGCCAGCAGCTTGAAGGGAGGTGGAAACACCATATATTTT